This T cell receptor beta chain comes out of a study of monozygotic twins with inflammatory bowel disease. TCRdb reprocessed the 5' RACE reads and keeps a single row for each CDR3 protein, giving no DNA. The ten most abundant clones cover 5% to 6% of a sample with about 300,000 distinct CDR3 sequences. The CDR3 consists of 15 residues. Germline values: CDR1 MDHEN, CDR2 SYDVKM. V usage is TRBV28 and J usage is TRBJ2-3; TCRdb's D call, TRBD2, is unchecked because there is no DNA. The TCR originated in a human donor with ulcerative colitis or Crohn's disease, or a healthy co-twin of an affected twin (not recorded which). The sequenced sample consisted of blood. The CDR3 region is CASSASGRNTDTQYF.